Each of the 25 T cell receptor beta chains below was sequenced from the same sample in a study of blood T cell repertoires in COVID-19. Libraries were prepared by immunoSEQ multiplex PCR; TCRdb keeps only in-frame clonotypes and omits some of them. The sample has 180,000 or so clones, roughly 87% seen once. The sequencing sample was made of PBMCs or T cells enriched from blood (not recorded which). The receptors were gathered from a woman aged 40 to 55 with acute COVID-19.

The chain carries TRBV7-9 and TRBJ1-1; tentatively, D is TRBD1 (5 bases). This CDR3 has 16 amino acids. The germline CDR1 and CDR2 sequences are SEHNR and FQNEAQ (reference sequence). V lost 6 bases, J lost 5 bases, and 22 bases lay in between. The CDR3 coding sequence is TGTGCCAGCAGTCCGGGCGTAGGGGCCGTAGGGACTGAAGCTTTCTTT. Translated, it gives CASSPGVGAVGTEAFF.

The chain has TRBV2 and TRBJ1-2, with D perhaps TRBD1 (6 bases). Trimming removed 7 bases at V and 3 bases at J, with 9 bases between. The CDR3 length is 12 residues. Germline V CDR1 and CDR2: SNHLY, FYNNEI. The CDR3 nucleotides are TGTGCCAGCAAAACAGGGTACTATGGCTACACCTTC. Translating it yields CASKTGYYGYTF.

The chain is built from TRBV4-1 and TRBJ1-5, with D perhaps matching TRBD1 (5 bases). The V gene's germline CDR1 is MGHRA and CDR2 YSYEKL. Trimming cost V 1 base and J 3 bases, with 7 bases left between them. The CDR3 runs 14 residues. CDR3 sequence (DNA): TGCGCCAGCAGCCAAGGGGGCCTCAATCAGCCCCAGCATTTT. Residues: CASSQGGLNQPQHF.

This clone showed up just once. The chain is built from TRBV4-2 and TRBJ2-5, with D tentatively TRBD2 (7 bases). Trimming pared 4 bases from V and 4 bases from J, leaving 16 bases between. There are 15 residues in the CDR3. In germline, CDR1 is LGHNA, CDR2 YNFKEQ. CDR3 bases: TGTGCCAGCAGCCGGGAGGGGGGGCTCGGAGAGACCCAGTACTTC. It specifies CASSREGGLGETQYF.

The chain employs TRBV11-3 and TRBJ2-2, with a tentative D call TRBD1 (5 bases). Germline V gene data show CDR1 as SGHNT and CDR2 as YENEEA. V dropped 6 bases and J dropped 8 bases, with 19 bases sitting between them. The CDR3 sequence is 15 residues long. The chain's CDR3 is CASSHQGDESGELFF. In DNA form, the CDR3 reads TGTGCCAGCAGTCATCAAGGGGATGAGTCGGGGGAGCTGTTTTTT. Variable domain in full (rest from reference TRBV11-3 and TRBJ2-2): EAGVVQSPRYKIIEKKQPVAFWCNPISGHNTLYWYLQNLGQGPELLIRYENEEAVDDSQLPKDRFSAERLKGVDSTLKIQPAELGDSAVYLCASSHQGDESGELFFGEGSRLTVL.

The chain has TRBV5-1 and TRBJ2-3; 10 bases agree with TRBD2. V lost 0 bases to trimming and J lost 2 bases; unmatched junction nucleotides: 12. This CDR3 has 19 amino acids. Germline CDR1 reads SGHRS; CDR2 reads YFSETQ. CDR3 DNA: TGCGCCAGCAGCTTGGCGATAGCGGGGGGCCTACCCCCCACAGATACGCAGTATTTT. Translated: CASSLAIAGGLPPTDTQYF.

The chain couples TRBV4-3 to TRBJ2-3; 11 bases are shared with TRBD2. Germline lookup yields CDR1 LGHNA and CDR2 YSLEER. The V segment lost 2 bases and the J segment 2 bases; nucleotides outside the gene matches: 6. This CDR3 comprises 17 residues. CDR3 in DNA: TGCGCCAGCAGCCAATGGATAGCGGGAGGGGCCACAGATACGCAGTATTTT. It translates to CASSQWIAGGATDTQYF.

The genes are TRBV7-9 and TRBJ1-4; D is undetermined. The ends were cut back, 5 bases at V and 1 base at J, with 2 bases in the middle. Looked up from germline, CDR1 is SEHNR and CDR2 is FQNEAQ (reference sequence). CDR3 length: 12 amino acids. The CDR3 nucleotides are TGTGCCAGCAGCCTAACTAATGAAAAACTGTTTTTT. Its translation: CASSLTNEKLFF.

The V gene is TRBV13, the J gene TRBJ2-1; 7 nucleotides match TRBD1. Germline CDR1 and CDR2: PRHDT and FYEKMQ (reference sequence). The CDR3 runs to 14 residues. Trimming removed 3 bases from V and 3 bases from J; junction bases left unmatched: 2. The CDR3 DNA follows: TGTGCCAGCAGCTTTACAGGGGTCTACAATGAGCAGTTCTTC. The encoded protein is CASSFTGVYNEQFF.

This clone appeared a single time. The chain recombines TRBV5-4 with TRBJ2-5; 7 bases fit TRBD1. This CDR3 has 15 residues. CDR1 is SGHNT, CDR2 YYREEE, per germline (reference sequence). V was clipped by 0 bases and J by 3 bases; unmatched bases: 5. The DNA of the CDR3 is TGTGCCAGCAGCTTGGCGGGGCAGGGGGAAGAGACCCAGTACTTC. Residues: CASSLAGQGEETQYF.

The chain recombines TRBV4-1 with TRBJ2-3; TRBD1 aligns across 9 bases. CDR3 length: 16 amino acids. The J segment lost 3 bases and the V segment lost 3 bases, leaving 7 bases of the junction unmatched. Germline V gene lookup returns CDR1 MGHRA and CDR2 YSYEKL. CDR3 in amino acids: CASSHLGQGITDTQYF. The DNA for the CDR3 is TGCGCCAGCAGCCATCTTGGACAGGGGATTACAGATACGCAGTATTTT.

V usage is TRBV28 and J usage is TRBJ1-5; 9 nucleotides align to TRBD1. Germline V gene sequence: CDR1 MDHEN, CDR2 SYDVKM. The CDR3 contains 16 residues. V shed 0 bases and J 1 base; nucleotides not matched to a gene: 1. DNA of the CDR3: TGTGCCAGCAGTTTATGGGGACAGGGCAGCAATCAGCCCCAGCATTTT. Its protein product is CASSLWGQGSNQPQHF.

CDR3 DNA: TGTGCCATCAGTCAAACAGGGTATGGCTACACCTTC. Encoded protein: CAISQTGYGYTF. The chain links TRBV10-3 to TRBJ1-2, with D possibly TRBD1 on 6 matching bases. The CDR3 is 12 residues long. Deletions cut 5 bases from V and 5 bases from J, with 9 bases between. Germline V lookup: CDR1 ENHRY, CDR2 SYGVKD.

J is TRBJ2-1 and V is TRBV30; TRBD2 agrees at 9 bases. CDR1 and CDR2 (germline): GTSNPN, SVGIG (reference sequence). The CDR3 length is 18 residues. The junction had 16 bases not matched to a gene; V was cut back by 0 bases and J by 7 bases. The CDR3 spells CAWSVRVAGAVGRNEQFF. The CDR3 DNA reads TGTGCCTGGAGTGTAAGGGTAGCGGGAGCGGTGGGGCGGAATGAGCAGTTCTTC.

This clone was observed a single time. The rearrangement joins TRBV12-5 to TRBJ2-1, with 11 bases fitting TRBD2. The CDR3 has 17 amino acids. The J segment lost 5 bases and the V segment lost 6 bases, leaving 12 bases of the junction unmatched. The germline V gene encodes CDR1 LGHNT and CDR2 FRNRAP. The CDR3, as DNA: TGTGCTAGTGGATACACTAGCGGGGGCTGGTCGGACAATGAGCAGTTCTTC. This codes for CASGYTSGGWSDNEQFF.

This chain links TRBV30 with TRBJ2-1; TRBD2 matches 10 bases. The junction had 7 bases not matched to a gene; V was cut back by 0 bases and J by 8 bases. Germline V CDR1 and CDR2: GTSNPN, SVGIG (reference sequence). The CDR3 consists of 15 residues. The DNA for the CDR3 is TGTGCCTGGAGTGTACTAAGCGGGGGGGGCTATGAGCAGTTCTTC. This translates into CAWSVLSGGGYEQFF.

DNA for the CDR3: TGTGCCAGCACCCAGGGCGGGACAGAGAAATACGAGCAGTACTTC. It encodes CASTQGGTEKYEQYF. The chain uses TRBV5-4 and TRBJ2-7, with a weak D call TRBD1 (7 bases). Germline CDR1 reads SGHNT; CDR2 reads YYREEE (reference sequence). V dropped 6 bases and J dropped 4 bases, with 20 bases sitting between them. The CDR3 has 15 residues.

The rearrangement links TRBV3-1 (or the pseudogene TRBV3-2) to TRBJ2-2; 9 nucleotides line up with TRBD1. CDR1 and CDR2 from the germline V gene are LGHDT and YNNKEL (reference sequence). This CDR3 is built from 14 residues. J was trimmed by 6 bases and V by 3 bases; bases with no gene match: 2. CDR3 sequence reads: CASSQTGGPGELFF. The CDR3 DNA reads TGTGCCAGCAGCCAGACAGGGGGGCCCGGGGAGCTGTTTTTT.

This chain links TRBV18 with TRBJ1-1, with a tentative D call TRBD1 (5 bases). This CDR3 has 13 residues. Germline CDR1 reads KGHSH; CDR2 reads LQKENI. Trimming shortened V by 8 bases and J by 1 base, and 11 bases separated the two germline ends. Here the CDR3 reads CASANGQNTEAFF. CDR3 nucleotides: TGTGCCAGCGCCAATGGACAGAACACTGAAGCTTTCTTT.

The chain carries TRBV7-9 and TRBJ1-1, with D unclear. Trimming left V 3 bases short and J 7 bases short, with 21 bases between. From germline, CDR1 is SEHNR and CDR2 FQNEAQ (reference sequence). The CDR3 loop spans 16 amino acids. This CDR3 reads CASSFLLGTSQVEAFF. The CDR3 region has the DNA TGTGCCAGCAGCTTTTTGTTGGGCACATCCCAAGTTGAAGCTTTCTTT.

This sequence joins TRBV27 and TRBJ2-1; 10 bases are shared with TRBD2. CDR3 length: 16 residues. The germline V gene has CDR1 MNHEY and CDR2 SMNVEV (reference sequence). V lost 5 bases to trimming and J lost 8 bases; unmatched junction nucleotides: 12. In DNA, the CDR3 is TGTGCCAGCAGTGGAGAGCTAGCGGGAGTTGGCGATGAGCAGTTCTTC. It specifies CASSGELAGVGDEQFF.

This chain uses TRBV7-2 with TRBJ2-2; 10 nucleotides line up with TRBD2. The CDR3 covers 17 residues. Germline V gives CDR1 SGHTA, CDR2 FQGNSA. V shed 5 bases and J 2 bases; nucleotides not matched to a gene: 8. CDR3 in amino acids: CASSHLGTSANTGELFF. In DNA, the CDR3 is TGTGCCAGCAGCCACCTCGGGACTAGCGCTAACACCGGGGAGCTGTTTTTT.

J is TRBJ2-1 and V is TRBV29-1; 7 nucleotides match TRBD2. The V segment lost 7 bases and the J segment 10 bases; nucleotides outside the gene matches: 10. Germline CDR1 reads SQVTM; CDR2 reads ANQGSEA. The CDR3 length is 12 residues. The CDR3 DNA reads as TGCAGCGGAGGAGTGCCGGGACTAGAGCAGTTCTTC. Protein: CSGGVPGLEQFF.

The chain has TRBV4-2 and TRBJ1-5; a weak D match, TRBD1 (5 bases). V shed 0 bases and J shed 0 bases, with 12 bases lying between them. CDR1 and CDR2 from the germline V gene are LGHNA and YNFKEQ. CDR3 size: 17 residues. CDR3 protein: CASSQDGPGYSNQPQHF. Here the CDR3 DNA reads TGTGCCAGCAGCCAAGATGGGCCAGGGTATAGCAATCAGCCCCAGCATTTT.

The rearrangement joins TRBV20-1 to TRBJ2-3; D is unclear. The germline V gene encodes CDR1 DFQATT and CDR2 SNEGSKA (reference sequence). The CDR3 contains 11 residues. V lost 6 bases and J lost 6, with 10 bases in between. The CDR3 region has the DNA TGCAGTGCACATATGAGGGATACGCAGTATTTT. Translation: CSAHMRDTQYF.